This is a list of T cell receptor beta chains from one sample in a study of blood T cell repertoires in COVID-19. Here immunoSEQ multiplex PCR was the method, and the copy in TCRdb shows in-frame clones only, minus some. There are about 200,000 clones in the sample; 86% occur only once, and 4.5% to 7% lies in the top ten. The sequenced sample consisted of PBMCs or T cells enriched from blood (not recorded which). Source of these receptors: a man aged 35 to 55 with acute COVID-19. Each CDR3 is given with its conserved first and last residue. The D gene is left open where the match is weak. Size values are once, few and many counts, or a class for expanded clones, and some rows have none.

TRBJ2-1,TRBV7-2,-,-,CASSLRGSYNEQFF,TGTGCCAGCAGCTTACGGGGATCCTACAATGAGCAGTTCTTC
TRBJ1-4,TRBV19,-,TRBD1,CASSPRQGKEKLFF,TGTGCCAGTAGTCCCCGACAGGGGAAAGAAAAACTGTTTTTT
TRBJ1-6,TRBV28,-,-,CASSSEVTLHF,TGTGCCAGCAGTTCGGAGGTCACCCTCCACTTT
TRBJ1-5,TRBV19,-,TRBD1,CASSPRQGAQPQHF,TGTGCCAGTAGTCCAAGACAGGGGGCTCAGCCCCAGCATTTT
TRBJ2-5,TRBV11-2,-,-,CASSLNLGAVGETQYF,TGTGCCAGCAGCTTAAATCTAGGGGCAGTCGGTGAGACCCAGTACTTC
TRBJ2-5,TRBV27,-,-,CASRPEPEETQYF,TGTGCCAGCAGGCCAGAACCCGAAGAGACCCAGTACTTC
TRBJ2-7,TRBV20-1,-,TRBD2,CSASSERESYEQYF,TGCAGTGCTAGTTCTGAGCGGGAGAGCTACGAGCAGTACTTC
TRBJ1-5,TRBV6-2/TRBV6-3,-,-,CASSLTGLQPQHF,TGTGCCAGCAGTCTAACGGGTCTCCAGCCCCAGCATTTT
TRBJ1-1,TRBV11-3,once,-,CASSFQVDTEAFF,TGTGCCAGCAGCTTTCAGGTAGACACTGAAGCTTTCTTT
TRBJ1-2,TRBV2,-,-,CASTDGRTGGYTF,TGTGCCAGCACCGATGGGAGGACGGGCGGCTACACCTTC
TRBJ2-3,TRBV7-2,-,TRBD2,CASSFGGGPVADTQYF,TGTGCCAGCAGCTTTGGGGGGGGACCGGTAGCAGATACGCAGTATTTT
TRBJ2-7,TRBV4-1,-,TRBD1,CASSQDRGQGIYEQYF,TGCGCCAGCAGCCAAGATCGCGGACAGGGAATCTACGAGCAGTACTTC
TRBJ2-5,TRBV2,few,-,CASTYRLQETQYF,TGTGCCAGCACCTACAGGCTACAAGAGACCCAGTACTTC
TRBJ2-2,TRBV5-4,few,-,CASSWGAGELFF,TGTGCCAGCAGCTGGGGGGCCGGGGAGCTGTTTTTT
TRBJ2-3,TRBV9,-,-,CASSPDGGRTDTQYF,TGTGCCAGCAGCCCCGACGGAGGGAGGACAGATACGCAGTATTTT
TRBJ1-3,TRBV7-9,-,-,CASSPEDRLTIYF,TGTGCCAGCAGCCCCGAGGATCGATTAACCATATATTTT
TRBJ2-7,TRBV9,-,-,CASSVGGGFNEQYF,TGTGCCAGCAGCGTAGGTGGGGGCTTCAACGAGCAGTACTTC
TRBJ2-2,TRBV3-1/TRBV3-2,-,-,CASSLVAAGELFF,TGTGCCAGCAGCCTGGTTGCAGCCGGGGAGCTGTTTTTT
TRBJ2-3,TRBV6-5,-,-,CASSKLGTPDTQYF,TGTGCCAGCAGTAAACTAGGCACCCCAGATACGCAGTATTTT
TRBJ2-7,TRBV7-2,few,-,CASSLGAGLYEQYF,TGTGCCAGCAGCTTAGGAGCAGGACTCTACGAGCAGTACTTC
TRBJ2-1,TRBV7-2,few,-,CASSSMTSYYNEQFF,TGTGCCAGCAGCTCAATGACAAGCTATTACAATGAGCAGTTCTTC
TRBJ2-7,TRBV4-2,-,TRBD2,CASSQGLAGAAYEQYF,TGTGCCAGCAGCCAAGGATTAGCGGGAGCCGCCTACGAGCAGTACTTC